The clone carrying this T cell receptor beta chain occurred a few times. TCRdb fed the RT-PCR reads into MiXCR, producing one record per CDR3 protein. The repertoire includes 500,000 to 650,000 distinct CDR3 sequences, approximately 7.6% of them detected once, and over 10% sits in the top ten. These data originate in a study of response to subunit inactivated influenza vaccine. The sequence derives from a man aged 50-75 years who received an inactivated influenza vaccine. The sequencing here drew on PBMCs from blood, taken around 2 years after vaccination.

CDR3 amino acids: CASSRPVAGLPYNEQFF. CDR3 DNA sequence: TGTGCCAGCAGCCGGCCCGTAGCGGGACTCCCCTACAATGAGCAGTTCTTC. The rearrangement links TRBV3-1 to TRBJ2-1, with 8 positions matching TRBD2. Germline values: CDR1 LGHDT, CDR2 YNNKEL (reference sequence). Trimming at V came to 4 bases and at J to 2 bases, leaving 10 bases not matched to a gene. The CDR3 extends over 17 amino acids.